These T cell receptor beta chains were read from a single sample in a study of blood T cells in healthy people across ages. Each CDR3 protein is one row after TCRdb ran MiXCR on the 5' RACE reads. The sample yields 1.4 million to 1.5 million distinct CDR3 sequences, 40% to 50% seen once. The sequenced material came from blood. These receptors were obtained from a woman younger than 35 in good health. Each CDR3 is given with its conserved first and last residue. A D gene is named only where the DNA matches it firmly. Some rows mark clone size as missing; the rest say once, few, many or name a class of expanded clone.

d_gene	abundance	v_gene	j_gene	CDR3nt	CDR3aa
NA	few	TRBV20-1	TRBJ2-7	TGCAGTGCATCCGGGACCGCCGCCACTTACACCTACGAGCAGTACTTC	CSASGTAATYTYEQYF
NA	NA	TRBV7-2	TRBJ2-5	TGTGCCAGCAGCCCCCGGGGGAGCGGGCCCTACAATGAGCAGTACTTC	CASSPRGSGPYNEQYF
TRBD1	NA	TRBV5-8	TRBJ2-7	TGTGCCAGCAGCTTGACCTCGGGACAGGGGGTGTACGAGCAGTACTTC	CASSLTSGQGVYEQYF
NA	once	TRBV4-1	TRBJ2-5	TGCGCCAGCAGCCAAGGTCAGACTAGTCAAGAGACCCAGTACTTC	CASSQGQTSQETQYF
TRBD2	NA	TRBV5-1	TRBJ2-7	TGCGCCAGCAGCTCCGTGACTAGCGGGGCCTACGAGCAGTACTTC	CASSSVTSGAYEQYF
TRBD2	NA	TRBV3-1	TRBJ2-1	TGTGCCAGCAGCCAAGATAAGGGACTAGCTTCGCGGGGTGAGCGGTTCTTC	CASSQDKGLASRGERFF
TRBD2	few	TRBV9	TRBJ2-1	TGTGCCAGCAGCCCCCGGACTAGCGGGGGGGCGAGGAATGAGCAGTTCTTC	CASSPRTSGGARNEQFF
NA	NA	TRBV29-1	TRBJ1-3	TGCAGCGTTGACAGGGGTAACACCATATATTTT	CSVDRGNTIYF
NA	few	TRBV5-6	TRBJ1-4	TGTGCCAGCAGCTCCGGGCTCGGTAATGAAAAACTGTTTTTT	CASSSGLGNEKLFF
NA	NA	TRBV27	TRBJ2-7	TGTGCCAGCAGTTTAACTCTACAGGGCTACGAGCAGTACTTC	CASSLTLQGYEQYF
NA	few	TRBV10-1	TRBJ2-1	TGCGCCAGCAGTGACAAGGTTGGGGGGGGCCCCCGGGATGAGCAGTTCTTC	CASSDKVGGGPRDEQFF
NA	NA	TRBV10-3	TRBJ1-5	TGTGCCATCAGACCAGACGGAAATAGCAATCAGCCCCAGCATTTT	CAIRPDGNSNQPQHF
TRBD1	few	TRBV3-1	TRBJ1-2	TGTGCCAGCAGCCAAGTAGGGGACAGGGGAGGCCGCGGCTACACCTTC	CASSQVGDRGGRGYTF
NA	few	TRBV29-1	TRBJ2-1	TGCAGCGTTGAGGAGGGGTTCGGCAATGAGCAGTTCTTC	CSVEEGFGNEQFF
TRBD2	NA	TRBV6-1	TRBJ2-1	TGTGCCAGCAGTGAAATTTCATTGGGACTAGCGGGAGAGCAAGAGACCCAGTTCTTC	CASSEISLGLAGEQETQFF
NA	few	TRBV5-1	TRBJ2-3	TGCGCCAGCTCTCGGGAAGGTACGCAGTATTTT	CASSREGTQYF
TRBD2	few	TRBV6-6	TRBJ2-7	TGTGCCAGCAGTTACTTGGCGGGGGGGAACTACGAGCAGTACTTC	CASSYLAGGNYEQYF
TRBD2	once	TRBV7-2	TRBJ2-2	TGTGCCAGCACTCTAAGGGGACTAGCCCTCACCGGGGAGCTGTTTTTT	CASTLRGLALTGELFF
TRBD2	few	TRBV6-5	TRBJ2-7	TGTGCCAGCAGTTACTCGAATAGGCGGGGGGCGAGCTACGAGCAGTACTTC	CASSYSNRRGASYEQYF
NA	once	TRBV18	TRBJ2-6	TGTGCCAGCTCACCAAGGGGGAATGGGACCAACGTCCTGACTTTC	CASSPRGNGTNVLTF
NA	few	TRBV12-3/TRBV12-4	TRBJ1-1	TGTGCCAGCAGGGTTGAGACAGGAGGACCCACTGAAGCTTTCTTT	CASRVETGGPTEAFF
NA	NA	TRBV20-1	TRBJ1-4	TGCAGTGCTAGAGACCGAGGGGGATGGGAAAAACTGTTTTTT	CSARDRGGWEKLFF
NA	many	TRBV4-1	TRBJ2-3	TGCGCCAGCAGCCACCCTACTAGCACAGATACGCAGTATTTT	CASSHPTSTDTQYF
NA	few	TRBV4-1	TRBJ1-1	TGCGCCAGCAGCCTCCCCCACGGGGCGCGGAACACTGAAGCTTTCTTT	CASSLPHGARNTEAFF
NA	few	TRBV6-4	TRBJ2-5	TGTGCCAGCAGTCAGGACAGTCAAGAGACCCAGTACTTC	CASSQDSQETQYF
TRBD2	NA	TRBV14	TRBJ2-4	TGTGCCAGCAGCCACGGGGCGGGAGGAAGGGAGCAGTACTTC	CASSHGAGGREQYF
NA	NA	TRBV6-5	TRBJ2-7	TGTGCCAGCAGTTCTCCCCTGGGGGGCACCCAGTACTTC	CASSSPLGGTQYF
TRBD2	NA	TRBV11-2	TRBJ2-1	TGTGCCAGCAGACGTGGACTAGCGGGAGGGCCCTACAATGAGCAGTTCTTC	CASRRGLAGGPYNEQFF
TRBD1	few	TRBV4-2	TRBJ2-7	TGTGCCAGCAGCCAACCGGACAGGGCCGAGCAGTACTTC	CASSQPDRAEQYF
NA	once	TRBV20-1	TRBJ1-1	TGCAGTGAGCAGGGGCCTAACACTGAAGCTTTCTTT	CSEQGPNTEAFF
TRBD1	many	TRBV5-1	TRBJ1-1	TGCGCCAGCTCGACGGGACAGCTGAACACTGAAGCTTTCTTT	CASSTGQLNTEAFF
TRBD2	NA	TRBV5-4	TRBJ2-1	TGTGCCAGCAGCCTACCTAGCGGGGAGTACAATGAGCAGTTCTTC	CASSLPSGEYNEQFF
TRBD2	NA	TRBV6-1	TRBJ2-7	TGTGCCAGCAGTGATCTATTTAGCGGGAGGTCCTACGAGCAGTACTTC	CASSDLFSGRSYEQYF
NA	NA	TRBV27	TRBJ2-1	TGTGCCTGCAGTTTAAGACCTTACAATGAGCAGTTCTTC	CACSLRPYNEQFF
NA	NA	TRBV12-3/TRBV12-4	TRBJ2-5	TGTGCCGGCAGTATTAGACAGAACAATGAGCAGTACTTC	CAGSIRQNNEQYF
NA	many	TRBV7-2	TRBJ1-2	TGTGCCAGCAGCTTTCCAGGGGTTGTCTTGGGCTACACCTTC	CASSFPGVVLGYTF
NA	NA	TRBV5-1	TRBJ1-4	TGCGCCAGCAGCTTGGTGGGGGCGGGGGCCGATAATGAAAAACTGTTTTTT	CASSLVGAGADNEKLFF
TRBD2	NA	TRBV7-2	TRBJ2-1	TGCGCCAGCAGCTTAGCGGGGGCGTTCTACAATGAGCAGTTCTTC	CASSLAGAFYNEQFF
TRBD1	few	TRBV3-1	TRBJ2-5	TGTGCCAGCAGCCCCAGGGGGCTCATCCAAGAGACCCAGTACTTC	CASSPRGLIQETQYF